These T cell receptor beta chains were read from a single sample in a study of identical twins. TCRdb redid the calling of the 5' RACE reads with MiXCR, one entry per CDR3 protein. This sample carries just over 500,000 distinct CDR3 sequences, roughly a fifth of them seen once, and the ten largest clones take under 0.95%. Another study also made use of these data, one on T cells expressing NK-cell markers.

Sequencing was done on a sample of CD4+ T cells sorted from blood. The receptors were sampled from a woman under 30 in good health. The CDR3 runs from the conserved cysteine through the conserved F or W. Fields, in order: V gene, clone size, J gene, D gene, CDR3 DNA, CDR3 protein. D genes are given only for firm matches. The size of a clone is reported for some rows only, either as once, few or many, or as a class for expanded clones.

v_call: TRBV9; clone_size: few; j_call: TRBJ1-1; d_call: NA; cdr3_nt: TGTGCCAGCAGCGTAGGACAGAGGGCGGGGAACACTGAAGCTTTCTTT; cdr3_aa: CASSVGQRAGNTEAFF
v_call: TRBV12-3/TRBV12-4; clone_size: NA; j_call: TRBJ2-7; d_call: NA; cdr3_nt: TGTGCCAGCAACATTGGCGGTTCCTACGAGCAGTACTTC; cdr3_aa: CASNIGGSYEQYF
v_call: TRBV20-1; clone_size: many; j_call: TRBJ1-2; d_call: NA; cdr3_nt: TGCAGTGCTAGCTACAGTAACTATGGCTACACCTTC; cdr3_aa: CSASYSNYGYTF
v_call: TRBV20-1; clone_size: NA; j_call: TRBJ1-3; d_call: NA; cdr3_nt: TGCAGTGCTAGAGATCAAGAAGCGGGAAACACCATATATTTT; cdr3_aa: CSARDQEAGNTIYF
v_call: TRBV6-5; clone_size: NA; j_call: TRBJ2-5; d_call: NA; cdr3_nt: TGTGCCAGCAGTTACACAGGGATGCTTGAGACCCAGTACTTC; cdr3_aa: CASSYTGMLETQYF
v_call: TRBV11-1; clone_size: NA; j_call: TRBJ1-1; d_call: NA; cdr3_nt: TGTGCCAGCAGCTACCGGGACTTACGGAACACTGAAGCTTTCTTT; cdr3_aa: CASSYRDLRNTEAFF
v_call: TRBV10-3; clone_size: few; j_call: TRBJ2-1; d_call: NA; cdr3_nt: TGTGCCATCAGTGAGGGCAGGGGATATGAGCAGTTCTTC; cdr3_aa: CAISEGRGYEQFF
v_call: TRBV6-5; clone_size: few; j_call: TRBJ2-7; d_call: NA; cdr3_nt: TGTGCCAGCAGTTGGGACACATCCTACTCCTACGAGCAGTACTTC; cdr3_aa: CASSWDTSYSYEQYF
v_call: TRBV7-9; clone_size: few; j_call: TRBJ2-2; d_call: NA; cdr3_nt: TGTGCCAGCACCCGGTCCGGGGTGAACACCGGGGAGCTGTTTTTT; cdr3_aa: CASTRSGVNTGELFF
v_call: TRBV6-2/TRBV6-3; clone_size: NA; j_call: TRBJ1-5; d_call: TRBD1; cdr3_nt: TGTGCCAGCATCCAGGCGGCAGGGGGATATCAGCCCCAGCATTTT; cdr3_aa: CASIQAAGGYQPQHF
v_call: TRBV20-1; clone_size: NA; j_call: TRBJ2-7; d_call: NA; cdr3_nt: TGCAGTGCTGCTGGACAAACCTACGAGCAGTACTTC; cdr3_aa: CSAAGQTYEQYF
v_call: TRBV6-1; clone_size: NA; j_call: TRBJ1-2; d_call: NA; cdr3_nt: TGTGCCAGCAGTCTCCAGGGTCGAACTGGCTACACCTTC; cdr3_aa: CASSLQGRTGYTF
v_call: TRBV12-3/TRBV12-4; clone_size: NA; j_call: TRBJ2-1; d_call: TRBD1; cdr3_nt: TGTGCCAGCGGCCCTCGGGACAGGGGGTTTAATGAGCAGTTCTTC; cdr3_aa: CASGPRDRGFNEQFF
v_call: TRBV27; clone_size: NA; j_call: TRBJ2-1; d_call: NA; cdr3_nt: TGTGCCAGCAGTGGGATGTTCTCCTACAATGAGCAGTTCTTC; cdr3_aa: CASSGMFSYNEQFF
v_call: TRBV20-1; clone_size: NA; j_call: TRBJ1-2; d_call: NA; cdr3_nt: TGCAGTGCTAGCCGGCCCTTTAACTATGGCTACACCTTC; cdr3_aa: CSASRPFNYGYTF
v_call: TRBV12-3/TRBV12-4; clone_size: NA; j_call: TRBJ2-7; d_call: TRBD2; cdr3_nt: TGTGCCAGCACCTTGGGGAGGACTAGCGGGATCGACGAGCAGTACTTC; cdr3_aa: CASTLGRTSGIDEQYF
v_call: TRBV20-1; clone_size: few; j_call: TRBJ2-7; d_call: TRBD2; cdr3_nt: TGCAGTGCTAGAGATGTTCGGGTAGCGGGAGGTTTCTACGAGCAGTACTTC; cdr3_aa: CSARDVRVAGGFYEQYF
v_call: TRBV7-2; clone_size: NA; j_call: TRBJ2-5; d_call: TRBD2; cdr3_nt: TGTGCCAGCAGCTTCTTAGCGGGAGTTCTAGAGACCCAGTACTTC; cdr3_aa: CASSFLAGVLETQYF
v_call: TRBV20-1; clone_size: NA; j_call: TRBJ2-1; d_call: NA; cdr3_nt: TGCAGTGCCCAAGGCGGCTCCTACAATGAGCAGTTCTTC; cdr3_aa: CSAQGGSYNEQFF
v_call: TRBV5-6; clone_size: NA; j_call: TRBJ1-2; d_call: NA; cdr3_nt: TGTGCCAGCAGCTTGGAGCTTAACTATGGCTACACCTTC; cdr3_aa: CASSLELNYGYTF
v_call: TRBV12-3/TRBV12-4; clone_size: NA; j_call: TRBJ1-2; d_call: NA; cdr3_nt: TGTGCCAGCAGCCGCGAGTCGGGGCGAGTTGGCTACACCTTC; cdr3_aa: CASSRESGRVGYTF
v_call: TRBV6-6; clone_size: few; j_call: TRBJ1-2; d_call: NA; cdr3_nt: TGTGCCAGCAGTTACCGAGTCCTTTATGGCTACACCTTC; cdr3_aa: CASSYRVLYGYTF